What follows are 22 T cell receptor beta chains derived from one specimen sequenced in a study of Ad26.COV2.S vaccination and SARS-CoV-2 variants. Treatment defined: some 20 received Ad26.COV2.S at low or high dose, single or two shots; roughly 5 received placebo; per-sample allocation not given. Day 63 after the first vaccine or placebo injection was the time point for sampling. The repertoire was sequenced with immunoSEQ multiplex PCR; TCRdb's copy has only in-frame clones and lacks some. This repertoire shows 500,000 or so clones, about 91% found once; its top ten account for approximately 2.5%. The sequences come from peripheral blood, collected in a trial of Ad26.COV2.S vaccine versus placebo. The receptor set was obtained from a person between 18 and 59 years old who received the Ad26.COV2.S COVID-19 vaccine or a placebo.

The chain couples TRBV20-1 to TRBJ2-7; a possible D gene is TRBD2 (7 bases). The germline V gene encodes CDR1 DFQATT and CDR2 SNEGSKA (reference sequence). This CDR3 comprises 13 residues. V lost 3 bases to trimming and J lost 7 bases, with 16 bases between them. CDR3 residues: CSASLGGLEEQYF. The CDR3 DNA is TGCAGTGCTAGTTTGGGGGGGCTCGAGGAGCAGTACTTC.

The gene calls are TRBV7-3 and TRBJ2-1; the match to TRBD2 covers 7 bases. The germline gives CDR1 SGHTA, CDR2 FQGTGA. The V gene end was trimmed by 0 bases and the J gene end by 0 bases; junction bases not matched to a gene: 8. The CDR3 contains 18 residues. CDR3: CASSLTGLAVRSYNEQFF. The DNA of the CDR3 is TGTGCCAGCAGCTTAACGGGGCTAGCGGTGCGCTCCTACAATGAGCAGTTCTTC.

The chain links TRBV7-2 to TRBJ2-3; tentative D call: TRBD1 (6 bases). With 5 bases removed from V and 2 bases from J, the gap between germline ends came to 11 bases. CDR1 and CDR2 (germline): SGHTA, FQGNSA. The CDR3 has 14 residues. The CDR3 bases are TGTGCCAGCAGCCCGGACAGTCTCACAGATACGCAGTATTTT. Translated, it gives CASSPDSLTDTQYF.

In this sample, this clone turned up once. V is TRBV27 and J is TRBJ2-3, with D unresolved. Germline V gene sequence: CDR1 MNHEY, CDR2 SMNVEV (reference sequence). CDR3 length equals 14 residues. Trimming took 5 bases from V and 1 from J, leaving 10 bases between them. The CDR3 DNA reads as TGTGCCAGCAGTCCCCAGGACGGCACAGATACGCAGTATTTT. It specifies CASSPQDGTDTQYF.

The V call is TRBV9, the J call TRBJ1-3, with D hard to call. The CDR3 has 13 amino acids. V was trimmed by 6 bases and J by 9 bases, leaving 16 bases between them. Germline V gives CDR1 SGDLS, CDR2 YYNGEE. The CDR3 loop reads CASTGGSTSTIYF. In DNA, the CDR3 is TGTGCCAGCACCGGAGGGTCAACTTCCACCATATATTTT.

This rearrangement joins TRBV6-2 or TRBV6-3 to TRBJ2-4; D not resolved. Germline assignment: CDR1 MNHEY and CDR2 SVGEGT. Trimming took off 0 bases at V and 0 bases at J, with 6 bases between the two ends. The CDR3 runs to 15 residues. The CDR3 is CASSYSTRAKNIQYF. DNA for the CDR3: TGTGCCAGCAGTTACTCGACGAGAGCCAAAAACATTCAGTACTTC.

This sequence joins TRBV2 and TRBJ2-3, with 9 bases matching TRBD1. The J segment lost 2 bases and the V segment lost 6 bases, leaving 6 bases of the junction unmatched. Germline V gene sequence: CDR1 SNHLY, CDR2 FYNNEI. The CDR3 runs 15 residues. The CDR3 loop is CASSRQGGPTDTQYF. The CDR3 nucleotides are TGTGCCAGCAGCCGACAGGGGGGCCCCACAGATACGCAGTATTTT.

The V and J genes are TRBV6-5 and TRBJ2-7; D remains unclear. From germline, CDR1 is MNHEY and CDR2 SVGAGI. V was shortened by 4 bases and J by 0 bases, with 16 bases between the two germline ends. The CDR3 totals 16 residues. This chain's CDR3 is CASSSPRGRSSYEQYF. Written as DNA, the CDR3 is TGTGCCAGCAGTTCACCCCGCGGTAGGAGCTCCTACGAGCAGTACTTC.

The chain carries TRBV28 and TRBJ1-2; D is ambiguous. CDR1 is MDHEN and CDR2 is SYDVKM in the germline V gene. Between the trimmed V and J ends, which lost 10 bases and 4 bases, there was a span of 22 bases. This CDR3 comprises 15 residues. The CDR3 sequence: CATETPTPRSYGYTF. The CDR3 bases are TGTGCCACCGAGACCCCGACACCCAGGAGCTATGGCTACACCTTC.

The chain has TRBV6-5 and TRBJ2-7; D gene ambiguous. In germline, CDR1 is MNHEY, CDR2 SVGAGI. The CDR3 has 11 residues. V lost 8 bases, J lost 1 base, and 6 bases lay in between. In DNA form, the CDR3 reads TGTGCCAGCGGTAGTTCCTACGAGCAGTACTTC. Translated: CASGSSYEQYF.

CDR3: CASSLELNQPQHF. In DNA form, the CDR3 reads TGCGCCAGCAGCTTGGAGTTGAATCAGCCCCAGCATTTT. The chain combines TRBV5-1 with TRBJ1-5; D is ambiguous. CDR3 size: 13 residues. V gave up 0 bases and J gave up 4 bases, with 5 bases separating them. Germline V lookup: CDR1 SGHRS, CDR2 YFSETQ.

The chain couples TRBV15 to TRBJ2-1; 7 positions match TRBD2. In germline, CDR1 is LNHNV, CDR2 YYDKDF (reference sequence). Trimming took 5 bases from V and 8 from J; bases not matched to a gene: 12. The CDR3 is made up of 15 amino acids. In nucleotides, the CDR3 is TGTGCCACCAGCCCAGAAGCGGGGATATTGGATGAGCAGTTCTTC. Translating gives CATSPEAGILDEQFF.

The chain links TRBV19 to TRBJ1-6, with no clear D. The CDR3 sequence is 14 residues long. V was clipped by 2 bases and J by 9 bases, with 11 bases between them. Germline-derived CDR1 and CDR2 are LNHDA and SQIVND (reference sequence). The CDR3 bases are TGTGCCAGTAGTATAACTGGGTCTGGTTCACCCCTCCACTTT. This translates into CASSITGSGSPLHF.

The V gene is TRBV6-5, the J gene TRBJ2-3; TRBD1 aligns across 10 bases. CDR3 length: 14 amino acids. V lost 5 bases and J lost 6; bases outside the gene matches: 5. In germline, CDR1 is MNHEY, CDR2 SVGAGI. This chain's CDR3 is CASSRQGAPDTQYF. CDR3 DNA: TGTGCCAGCAGTCGACAGGGGGCGCCTGATACGCAGTATTTT.

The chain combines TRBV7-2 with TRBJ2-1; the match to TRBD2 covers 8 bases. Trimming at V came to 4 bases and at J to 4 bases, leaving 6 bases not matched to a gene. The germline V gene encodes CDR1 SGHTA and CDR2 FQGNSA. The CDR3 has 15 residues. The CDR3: CASSWQTSAYNEQFF. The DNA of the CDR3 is TGTGCCAGCAGCTGGCAGACTAGCGCGTACAATGAGCAGTTCTTC.

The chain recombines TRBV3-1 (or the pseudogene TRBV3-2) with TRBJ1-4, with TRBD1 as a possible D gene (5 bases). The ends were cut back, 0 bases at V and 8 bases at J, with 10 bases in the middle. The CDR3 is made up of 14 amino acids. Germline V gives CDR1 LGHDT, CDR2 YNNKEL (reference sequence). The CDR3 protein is CASSQDLGGEKLFF. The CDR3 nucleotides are TGTGCCAGCAGCCAAGACCTGGGGGGGGAAAAACTGTTTTTT.

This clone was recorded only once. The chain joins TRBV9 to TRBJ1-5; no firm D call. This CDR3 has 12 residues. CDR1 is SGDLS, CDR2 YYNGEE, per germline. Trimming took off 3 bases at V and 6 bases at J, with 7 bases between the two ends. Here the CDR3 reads CASSAPGQPQHF. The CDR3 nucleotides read TGTGCCAGCAGCGCCCCTGGTCAGCCCCAGCATTTT.

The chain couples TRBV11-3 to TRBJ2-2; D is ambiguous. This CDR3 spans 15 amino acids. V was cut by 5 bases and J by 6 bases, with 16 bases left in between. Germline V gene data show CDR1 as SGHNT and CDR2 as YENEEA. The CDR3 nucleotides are TGTGCCAGCAGCAACCCCCGTCTCCGGGCCGGGGAGCTGTTTTTT. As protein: CASSNPRLRAGELFF.

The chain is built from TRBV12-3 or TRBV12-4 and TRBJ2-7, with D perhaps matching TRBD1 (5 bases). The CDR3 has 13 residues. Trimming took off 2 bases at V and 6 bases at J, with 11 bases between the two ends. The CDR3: CASSLRQGGEQYF. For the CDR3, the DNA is TGTGCCAGCAGTTTAAGGCAGGGTGGCGAGCAGTACTTC.

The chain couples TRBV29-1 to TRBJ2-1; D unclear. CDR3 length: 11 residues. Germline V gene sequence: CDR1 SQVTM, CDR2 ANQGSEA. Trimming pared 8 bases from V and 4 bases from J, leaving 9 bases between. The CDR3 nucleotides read TGCAGCTACCCTCGGTACAATGAGCAGTTCTTC. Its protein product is CSYPRYNEQFF.

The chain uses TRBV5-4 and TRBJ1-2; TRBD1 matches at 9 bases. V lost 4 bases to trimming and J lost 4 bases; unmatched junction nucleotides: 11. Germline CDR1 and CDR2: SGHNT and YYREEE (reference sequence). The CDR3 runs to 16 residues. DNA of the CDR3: TGTGCCAGCAGCCAACCGGGACAGGGTTTAATCTATGGCTACACCTTC. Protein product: CASSQPGQGLIYGYTF.

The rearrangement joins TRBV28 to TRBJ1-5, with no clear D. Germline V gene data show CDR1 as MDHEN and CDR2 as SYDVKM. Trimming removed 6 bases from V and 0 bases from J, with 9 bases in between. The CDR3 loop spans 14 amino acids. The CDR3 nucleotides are TGTGCCAGCAGAGGACGCCATAGCAATCAGCCCCAGCATTTT. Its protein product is CASRGRHSNQPQHF.